This TCR beta chain was sequenced in a study of T cells after yellow fever vaccination. A single record per CDR3 protein comes from TCRdb applying MiXCR to the 5' RACE reads. The sample holds fewer than 650,000 distinct CDR3 sequences, around a fifth seen once. The CDR3 spans 15 residues. The V segment lost 5 bases and the J segment 3 bases; nucleotides outside the gene matches: 7. The sample was PBMCs, taken around 3 weeks after the first yellow fever vaccination. This receptor was obtained from a man aged 18 to 35 who received the YFV17D yellow fever vaccine. The gene calls are TRBV12-3 or TRBV12-4 and TRBJ2-4; 7 bases agree with TRBD1. CDR3 DNA sequence: TGTGCCAGCAGTCGACAGGGACGGGGCAAAAACATTCAGTACTTC. It encodes CASSRQGRGKNIQYF.